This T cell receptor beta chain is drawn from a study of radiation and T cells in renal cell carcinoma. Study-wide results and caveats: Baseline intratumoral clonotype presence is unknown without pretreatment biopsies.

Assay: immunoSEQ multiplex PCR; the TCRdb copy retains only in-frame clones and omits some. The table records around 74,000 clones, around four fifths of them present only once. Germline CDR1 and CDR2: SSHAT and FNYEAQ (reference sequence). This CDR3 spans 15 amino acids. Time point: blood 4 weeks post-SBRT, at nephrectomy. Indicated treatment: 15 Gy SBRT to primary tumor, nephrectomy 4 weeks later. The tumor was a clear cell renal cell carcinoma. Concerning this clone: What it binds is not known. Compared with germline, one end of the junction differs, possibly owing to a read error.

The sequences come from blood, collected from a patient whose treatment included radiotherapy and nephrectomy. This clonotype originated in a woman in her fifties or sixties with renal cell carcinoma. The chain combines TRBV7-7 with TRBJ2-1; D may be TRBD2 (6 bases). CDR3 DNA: TGTGCTAGCAGCCCCGTTGGCTCCTGGGGGGATGAGCAGTTCTTC. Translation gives CASSPVGSWGDEQFF.